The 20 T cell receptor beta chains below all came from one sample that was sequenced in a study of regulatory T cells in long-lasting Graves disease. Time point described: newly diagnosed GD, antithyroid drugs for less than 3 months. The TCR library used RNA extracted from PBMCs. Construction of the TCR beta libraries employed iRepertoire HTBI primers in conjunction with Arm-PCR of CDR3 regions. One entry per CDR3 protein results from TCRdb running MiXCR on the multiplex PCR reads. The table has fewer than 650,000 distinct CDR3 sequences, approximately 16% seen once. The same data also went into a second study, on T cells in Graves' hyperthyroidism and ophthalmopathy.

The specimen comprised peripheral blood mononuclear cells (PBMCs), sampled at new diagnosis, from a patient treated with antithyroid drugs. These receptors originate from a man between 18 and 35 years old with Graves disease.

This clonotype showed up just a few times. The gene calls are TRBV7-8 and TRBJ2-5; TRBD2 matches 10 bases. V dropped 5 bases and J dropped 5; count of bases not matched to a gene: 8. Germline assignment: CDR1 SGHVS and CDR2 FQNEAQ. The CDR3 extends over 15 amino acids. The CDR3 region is CASSRPGTSEETQYF. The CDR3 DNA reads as TGTGCCAGCAGCCGCCCCGGGACTAGCGAGGAGACCCAGTACTTC.

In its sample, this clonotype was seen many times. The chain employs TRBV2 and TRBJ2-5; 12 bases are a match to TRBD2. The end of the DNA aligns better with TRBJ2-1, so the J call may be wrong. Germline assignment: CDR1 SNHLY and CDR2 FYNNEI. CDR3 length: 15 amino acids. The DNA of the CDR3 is TGTGCCAGCAGCGCGACTAGCGGGAGAGGCGGTGAGCAGTTCTTC. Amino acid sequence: CASSATSGRGGEQFF.

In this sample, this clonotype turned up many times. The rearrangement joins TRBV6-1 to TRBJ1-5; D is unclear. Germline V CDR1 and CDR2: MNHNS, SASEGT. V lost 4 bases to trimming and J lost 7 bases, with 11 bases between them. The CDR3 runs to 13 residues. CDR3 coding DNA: TGTGCCAGCAGTGGACAAAGGGCCCAGCCCCAGCATTTT. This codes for CASSGQRAQPQHF.

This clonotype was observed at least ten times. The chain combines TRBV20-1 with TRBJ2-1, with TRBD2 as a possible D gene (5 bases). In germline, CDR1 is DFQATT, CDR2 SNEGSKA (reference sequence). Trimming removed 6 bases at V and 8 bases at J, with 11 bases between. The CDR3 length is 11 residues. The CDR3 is CSASQRDEQFF. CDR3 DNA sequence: TGCAGTGCATCACAGAGGGATGAGCAGTTCTTC.

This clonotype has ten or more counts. CDR3 loop: CASSSRGEKLFF. CDR3 in DNA: TGTGCCAGCAGTAGCCGAGGTGAAAAACTGTTTTTT. The genes are TRBV27 and TRBJ1-4; D ambiguous. The germline V gene has CDR1 MNHEY and CDR2 SMNVEV (reference sequence). The CDR3 covers 12 residues. The germline V and J ends were trimmed by 5 bases and 7 bases, with 8 bases remaining between them.

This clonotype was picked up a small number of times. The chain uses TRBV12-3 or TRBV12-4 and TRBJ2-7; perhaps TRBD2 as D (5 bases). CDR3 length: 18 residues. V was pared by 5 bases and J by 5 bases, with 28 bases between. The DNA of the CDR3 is TGTGCCAGCAGTCACGGGAACAACGCAGTATCTAGTACCCACGAGCAGTACTTC. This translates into CASSHGNNAVSSTHEQYF.

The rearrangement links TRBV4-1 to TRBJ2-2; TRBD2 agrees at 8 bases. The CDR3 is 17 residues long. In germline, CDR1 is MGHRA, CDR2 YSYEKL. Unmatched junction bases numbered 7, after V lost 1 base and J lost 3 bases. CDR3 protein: CASSQGGTGGHTGELFF. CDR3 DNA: TGCGCCAGCAGCCAAGGGGGGACGGGAGGGCACACCGGGGAGCTGTTTTTT.

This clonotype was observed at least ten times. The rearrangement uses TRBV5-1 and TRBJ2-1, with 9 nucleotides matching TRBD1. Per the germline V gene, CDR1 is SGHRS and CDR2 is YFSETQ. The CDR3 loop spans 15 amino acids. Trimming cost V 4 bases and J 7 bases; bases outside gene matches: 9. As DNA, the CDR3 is TGCGCCAGCAGCACAGGGGGCGAGTTTAGGAATGAGCAGTTCTTC. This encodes CASSTGGEFRNEQFF. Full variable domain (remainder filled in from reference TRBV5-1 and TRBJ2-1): KAGVTQTPRYLIKTRGQQVTLSCSPISGHRSVSWYQQTPGQGLQFLFEYFSETQRNKGNFPGRFSGRQFSNSRSEMNVSTLELGDSALYLCASSTGGEFRNEQFFGPGTRLTVL.

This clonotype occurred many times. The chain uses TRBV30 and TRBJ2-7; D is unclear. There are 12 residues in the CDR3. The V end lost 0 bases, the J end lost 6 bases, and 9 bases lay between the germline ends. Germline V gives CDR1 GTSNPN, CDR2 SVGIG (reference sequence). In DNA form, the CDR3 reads TGTGCCTGGAGTGTTTCCAACCGCGAGCAGTACTTC. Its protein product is CAWSVSNREQYF.

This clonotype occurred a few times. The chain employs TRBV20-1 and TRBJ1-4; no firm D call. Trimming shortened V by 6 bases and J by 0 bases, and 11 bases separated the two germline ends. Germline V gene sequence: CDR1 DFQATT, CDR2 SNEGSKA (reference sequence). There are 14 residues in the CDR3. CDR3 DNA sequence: TGCAGTGCCACGGCCGGAGCAACTAATGAAAAACTGTTTTTT. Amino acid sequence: CSATAGATNEKLFF.

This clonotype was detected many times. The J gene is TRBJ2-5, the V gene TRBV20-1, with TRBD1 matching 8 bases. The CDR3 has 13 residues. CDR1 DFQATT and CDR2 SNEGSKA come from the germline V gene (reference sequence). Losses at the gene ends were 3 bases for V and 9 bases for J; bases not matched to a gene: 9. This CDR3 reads CSARRTGKVAQYF. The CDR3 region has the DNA TGCAGTGCTAGGCGGACAGGGAAGGTGGCCCAGTACTTC.

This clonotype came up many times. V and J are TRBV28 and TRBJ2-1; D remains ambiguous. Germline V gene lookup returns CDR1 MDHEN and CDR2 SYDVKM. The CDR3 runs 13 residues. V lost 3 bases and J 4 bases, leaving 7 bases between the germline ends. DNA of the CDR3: TGTGCCAGCAGTTTGCCTAGATACAATGAGCAGTTCTTC. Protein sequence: CASSLPRYNEQFF.

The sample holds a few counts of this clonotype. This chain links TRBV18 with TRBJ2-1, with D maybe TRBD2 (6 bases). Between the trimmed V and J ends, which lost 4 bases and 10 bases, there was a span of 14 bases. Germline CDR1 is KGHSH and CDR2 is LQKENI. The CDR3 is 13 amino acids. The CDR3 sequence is CASSRDSNVEQFF. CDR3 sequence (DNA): TGTGCCAGCTCACGGGACTCGAATGTGGAGCAGTTCTTC. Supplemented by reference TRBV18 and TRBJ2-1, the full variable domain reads NAGVMQNPRHLVRRRGQEARLRCSPMKGHSHVYWYRQLPEEGLKFMVYLQKENIIDESGMPKERFSAEFPKEGPSILRIQQVVRGDSAAYFCASSRDSNVEQFFGPGTRLTVL.

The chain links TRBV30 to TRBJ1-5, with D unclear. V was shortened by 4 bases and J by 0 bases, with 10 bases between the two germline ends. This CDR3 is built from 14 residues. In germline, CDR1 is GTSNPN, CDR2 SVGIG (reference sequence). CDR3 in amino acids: CAWNDGDSNQPQHF. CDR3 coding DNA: TGTGCCTGGAACGACGGGGATAGCAATCAGCCCCAGCATTTT.

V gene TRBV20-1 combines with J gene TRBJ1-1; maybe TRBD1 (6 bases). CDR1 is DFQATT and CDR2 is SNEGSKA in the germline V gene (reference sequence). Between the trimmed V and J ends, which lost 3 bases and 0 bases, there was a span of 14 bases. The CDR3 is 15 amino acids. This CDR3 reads CSARLLGTLNTEAFF. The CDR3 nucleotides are TGCAGTGCTAGGTTGCTGGGGACATTGAACACTGAAGCTTTCTTT.

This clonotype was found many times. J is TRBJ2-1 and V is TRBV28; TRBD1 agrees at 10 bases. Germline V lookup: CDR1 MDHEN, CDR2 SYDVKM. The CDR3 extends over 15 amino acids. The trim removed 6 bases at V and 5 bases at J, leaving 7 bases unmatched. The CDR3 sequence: CASRPDRGLNNEQFF. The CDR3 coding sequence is TGTGCCAGCAGACCCGACAGGGGGCTAAACAATGAGCAGTTCTTC.

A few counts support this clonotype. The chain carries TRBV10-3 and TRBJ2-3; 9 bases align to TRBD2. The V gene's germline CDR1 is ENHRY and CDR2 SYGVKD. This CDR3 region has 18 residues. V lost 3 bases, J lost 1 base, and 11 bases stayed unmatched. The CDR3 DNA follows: TGTGCCATCAGTGACCTCGGGTTAGCGGGAGACGGCACAGATACGCAGTATTTT. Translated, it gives CAISDLGLAGDGTDTQYF.

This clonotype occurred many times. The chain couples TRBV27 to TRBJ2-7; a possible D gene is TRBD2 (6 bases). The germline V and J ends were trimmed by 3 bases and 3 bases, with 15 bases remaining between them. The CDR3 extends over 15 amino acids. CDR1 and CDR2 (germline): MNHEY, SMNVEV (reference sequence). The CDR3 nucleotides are TGTGCCAGCAGTTTTGCTCGGGAGATAGTCTACGAGCAGTACTTC. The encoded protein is CASSFAREIVYEQYF.

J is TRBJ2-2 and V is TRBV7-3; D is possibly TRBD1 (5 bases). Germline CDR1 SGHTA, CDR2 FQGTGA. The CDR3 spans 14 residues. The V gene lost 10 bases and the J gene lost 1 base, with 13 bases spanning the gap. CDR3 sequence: CATRRGGNTGELFF. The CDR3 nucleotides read TGTGCCACCAGAAGGGGCGGGAACACCGGGGAGCTGTTTTTT.

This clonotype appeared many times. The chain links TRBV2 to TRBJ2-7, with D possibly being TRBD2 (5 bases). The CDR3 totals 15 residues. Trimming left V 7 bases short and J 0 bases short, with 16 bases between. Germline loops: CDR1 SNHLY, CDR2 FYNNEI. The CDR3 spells CASISSLASSYEQYF. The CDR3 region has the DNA TGTGCCAGCATCTCGAGTCTAGCCAGCTCCTACGAGCAGTACTTC.